This record concerns one TCR beta chain sequence. Its antigen remains unknown. Amplification used 52 TRBV primers and 13 TRBJ primers. Produced via immunoSEQ multiplex PCR; TCRdb's table is partial and in-frame only. This table holds about 35,000 clones, about 88% found once. This sample is drawn from a study of regulatory T cells. Study-level findings and limits: In CD3G-deficient patients, conventional CD4+ T cells were enriched for hydrophobic CDR3 residues at positions 6 and 7.

CDR3 length: 14 amino acids. The V gene's germline CDR1 is SGHRS and CDR2 YFSETQ. The V and J ends lost 5 bases and 4 bases respectively, with 15 bases between them. Material for sequencing was conventional CD4+ T cells sorted from blood. V usage is TRBV5-1 and J usage is TRBJ1-2; D possibly corresponds to TRBD1 (5 bases). The sequence came from a person under 30 with CD3G deficiency. The CDR3 region is CASSYTPTAYGYTF. In DNA form, the CDR3 reads TGCGCCAGCAGTTACACGCCGACAGCCTATGGCTACACCTTC.